The TCR beta chain under discussion was sequenced for a study of identifying expanded T cells in peripheral blood. Points from the study as a whole: Differentially abundant clones: 0.95 to 1.5 between replicates, approximately 16 at 2 to 3 weeks, approximately 19 at four.

Repertoires were generated with immunoSEQ multiplex PCR, while TCRdb's copy carries only in-frame clones and drops some. The sample has about 120,000 clones, around four fifths seen once; the top ten hold more than 2.5%. On this clone itself: Its target is unknown.

CDR3 length: 13 residues. V dropped 4 bases and J dropped 3 bases, with 9 bases sitting between them. Germline V gene sequence: CDR1 SGHAT, CDR2 FQNNGV. No infections or other immune events were documented during collection. The chain couples TRBV11-2 to TRBJ2-5; D is unresolved. The sequenced material came from blood. This receptor was taken from a person aged 18 to 70 in good health. The CDR3 nucleotides are TGTGCCAGCAGCTACCGGGCCGAAGAGACCCAGTACTTC. Protein sequence: CASSYRAEETQYF.